This TCR beta chain was recorded in a study of cytomegalovirus exposure and HLA in healthy donors. General observations from the study: In a later analysis, HLA-associated beta chains showed higher expansion and lower generation probabilities than comparable chains. Accurate HLA-A and HLA-B prediction from TCR beta sequences was reported for most subjects.

Regarding donors, all were healthy bone marrow donors. At collection, donors were nominally healthy, but unrecorded immune exposures were probable. PCR employed 60 Vbeta and 13 Jbeta primers. Profiling relied on immunoSEQ multiplex PCR, and the TCRdb table lists in-frame clones only, not all of them. The top ten hold approximately 1.7% of the sample, which has approximately 210,000 clones, about 87% seen once. In regard to this clone: Its antigen is unknown.

Looked up from germline, CDR1 is MDHEN and CDR2 is SYDVKM. This CDR3 contains 15 residues. Losses at the gene ends were 1 base for V and 6 bases for J; bases not matched to a gene: 5. The chain links TRBV28 to TRBJ2-3; 9 nucleotides agree with TRBD2. Specimen: PBMCs. This TCR came from a woman aged 18-35 years in good health and CMV-seronegative. CDR3 loop: CASSLSSGARDTQYF. The CDR3, as DNA: TGTGCCAGCAGTTTATCTAGCGGGGCCAGGGATACGCAGTATTTT.